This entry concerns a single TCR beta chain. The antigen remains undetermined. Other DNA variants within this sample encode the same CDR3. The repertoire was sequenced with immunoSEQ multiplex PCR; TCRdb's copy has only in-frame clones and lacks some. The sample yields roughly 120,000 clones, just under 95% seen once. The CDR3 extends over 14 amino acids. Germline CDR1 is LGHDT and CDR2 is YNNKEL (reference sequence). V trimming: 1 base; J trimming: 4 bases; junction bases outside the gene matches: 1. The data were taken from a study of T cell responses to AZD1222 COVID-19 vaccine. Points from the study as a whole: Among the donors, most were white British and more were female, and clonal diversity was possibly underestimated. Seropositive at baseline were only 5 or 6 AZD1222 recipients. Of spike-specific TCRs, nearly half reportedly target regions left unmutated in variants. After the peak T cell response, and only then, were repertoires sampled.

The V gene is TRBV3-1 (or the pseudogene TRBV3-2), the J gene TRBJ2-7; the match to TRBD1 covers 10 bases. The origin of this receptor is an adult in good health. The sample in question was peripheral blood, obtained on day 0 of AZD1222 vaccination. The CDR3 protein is CASSQGTGGYEQYF. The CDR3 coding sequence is TGTGCCAGCAGCCAAGGGACAGGGGGATACGAGCAGTACTTC.